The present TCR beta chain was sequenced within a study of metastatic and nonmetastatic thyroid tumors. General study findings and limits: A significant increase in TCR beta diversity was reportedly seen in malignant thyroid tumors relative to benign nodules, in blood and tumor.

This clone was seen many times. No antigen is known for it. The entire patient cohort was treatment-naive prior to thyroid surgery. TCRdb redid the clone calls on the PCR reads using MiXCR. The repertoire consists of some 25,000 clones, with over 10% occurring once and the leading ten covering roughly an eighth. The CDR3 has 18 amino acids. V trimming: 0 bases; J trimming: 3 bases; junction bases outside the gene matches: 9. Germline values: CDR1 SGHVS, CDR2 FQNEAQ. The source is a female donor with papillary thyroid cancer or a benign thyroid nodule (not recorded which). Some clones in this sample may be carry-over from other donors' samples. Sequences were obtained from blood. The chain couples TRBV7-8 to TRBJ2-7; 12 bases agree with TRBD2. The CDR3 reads CASSLATLTSGSVYEQYF. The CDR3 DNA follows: TGTGCCAGCAGCTTAGCTACCCTGACTAGCGGGAGTGTCTACGAGCAGTACTTC. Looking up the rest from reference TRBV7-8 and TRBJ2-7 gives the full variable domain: GAGVSQSPRYKVAKRGQDVALRCDPISGHVSLFWYQQALGQGPEFLTYFQNEAQLDKSGLPSDRFFAERPEGSVSTLKIQRTQQEDSAVYLCASSLATLTSGSVYEQYFGPGTRLTVT.